This TCR beta chain was found in a study of blood T cell repertoires in COVID-19. In the study overall: The analysed material was cDNA or gDNA that came from T cells, B-cell-depleted T cells, or PBMCs.

In germline, CDR1 is MNHEY, CDR2 SVGAGI. The CDR3 runs to 15 residues. With 5 bases removed from V and 0 bases from J, the gap between germline ends came to 14 bases. Under the authors' procedure: Nucleated cell counts were estimated from reference gene primer amplification. Data came from immunoSEQ multiplex PCR; TCRdb stores just in-frame clones and leaves some out. The V and J calls and the clone size are those of that table, but D and trimming were determined from the DNA. The profile shows 30,000 to 40,000 clones, about nine tenths of them singletons. The chain is built from TRBV6-5 and TRBJ2-7; D uncertain. The sequence was collected from a man at least 80 years old with acute or convalescent COVID-19. Sample: peripheral blood. In DNA form, the CDR3 reads TGTGCCAGCAGTAAGAACTACATGAGCTCCTACGAGCAGTACTTC. The encoded protein is CASSKNYMSSYEQYF.